Below are 28 T cell receptor beta chains sequenced from a single sample in a study of blood T cell repertoires in COVID-19. Produced via immunoSEQ multiplex PCR; TCRdb's table is partial and in-frame only. This repertoire shows a few hundred thousand clones, 75% to 90% found once; its top ten account for around 2.5%. Sequenced input: PBMCs or T cells enriched from blood (not recorded which). These receptors were obtained from a woman aged 50 to 65 who had recovered from COVID-19.

The V and J genes are TRBV7-9 and TRBJ2-4; D perhaps matches TRBD1 (6 bases). Trimming stripped 8 bases from V and 8 bases from J, with 10 bases between. This CDR3 contains 11 residues. Germline values: CDR1 SEHNR, CDR2 FQNEAQ (reference sequence). The CDR3 is CASGQRDIQYF. In nucleotides, the CDR3 is TGTGCCAGCGGACAGAGGGACATTCAGTACTTC.

The CDR3 bases are TGCAGTGGCGCGACAGGCTATGGCTACACCTTC. Translation: CSGATGYGYTF. J is TRBJ1-2 and V is TRBV20-1; maybe TRBD1 (6 bases). Trimming took off 7 bases at V and 4 bases at J, with 10 bases between the two ends. The CDR3 extends over 11 amino acids. Germline CDR1 DFQATT, CDR2 SNEGSKA (reference sequence).

V usage is TRBV6-5 and J usage is TRBJ1-2, with D possibly being TRBD1 (5 bases). The CDR3 sequence is 14 residues long. The V end was cut by 3 bases, the J end by 0 bases, with 8 bases between. Germline CDR1 MNHEY, CDR2 SVGAGI. The CDR3 protein is CASSYDRTNYGYTF. The CDR3 DNA is TGTGCCAGCAGTTATGACAGAACTAACTATGGCTACACCTTC.

The chain carries TRBV6-5 and TRBJ2-4; no definite D call. The V and J ends lost 2 bases and 9 bases respectively, with 17 bases between them. The CDR3 consists of 15 residues. Germline CDR1 MNHEY, CDR2 SVGAGI. The CDR3 loop is CASSYTELSRGIQYF. CDR3 DNA: TGTGCCAGCAGTTACACTGAGCTGAGTCGCGGCATTCAGTACTTC.

This chain joins TRBV28 and TRBJ1-5; 8 nucleotides match TRBD1. The CDR3 is 13 amino acids. In germline, CDR1 is MDHEN, CDR2 SYDVKM. Trimming removed 6 bases from V and 2 bases from J; junction bases left unmatched: 0. For the CDR3, the DNA is TGTGCCAGCAGACAGGGGGGCAATCAGCCCCAGCATTTT. Translated: CASRQGGNQPQHF. The variable domain in full, completed from reference TRBV28 and TRBJ1-5, reads DVKVTQSSRYLVKRTGEKVFLECVQDMDHENMFWYRQDPGLGLRLIYFSYDVKMKEKGDIPEGYSVSREKKERFSLILESASTNQTSMYLCASRQGGNQPQHFGDGTRLSIL.

This clone was recorded only once. This chain links TRBV18 with TRBJ1-1; 8 nucleotides align to TRBD1. Germline-derived CDR1 and CDR2 are KGHSH and LQKENI. The V gene end was trimmed by 6 bases and the J gene end by 1 base; junction bases not matched to a gene: 10. This CDR3 is 16 amino acids long. The CDR3 loop reads CASSPRQGITNTEAFF. The CDR3, as DNA: TGTGCCAGCTCTCCCCGACAGGGGATCACGAACACTGAAGCTTTCTTT.

For this clone: Other DNA sequences in this sample translate to the same CDR3. The V gene is TRBV4-1, the J gene TRBJ2-2, with 9 bases fitting TRBD2. CDR1 is MGHRA and CDR2 is YSYEKL in the germline V gene. The length of the CDR3 is 17 residues. The V and J ends lost 2 bases and 5 bases, in that order; junction bases with no gene match: 9. The CDR3 nucleotides are TGCGCCAGCAGCCAACGTGCTAGCGGGATAGGGACCGGGGAGCTGTTTTTT. It codes for CASSQRASGIGTGELFF.

J is TRBJ2-3 and V is TRBV29-1; D is undetermined. The CDR3 loop spans 13 amino acids. Between the trimmed V and J ends, which lost 4 bases and 2 bases, there was a span of 10 bases. Germline V gives CDR1 SQVTM, CDR2 ANQGSEA. The DNA for the CDR3 is TGCAGCGTTGTGTGGGCTTACACAGATACGCAGTATTTT. Its translation: CSVVWAYTDTQYF.

The chain combines TRBV12-3 or TRBV12-4 with TRBJ1-1; no definite D call. The CDR3 extends over 13 amino acids. Trimming stripped 3 bases from V and 2 bases from J, with 7 bases between. CDR3 in amino acids: CASSLRANTEAFF. The CDR3 nucleotides read TGTGCCAGCAGTTTGAGGGCCAACACTGAAGCTTTCTTT.

This chain links TRBV9 with TRBJ2-7; 8 nucleotides agree with TRBD1. CDR1 and CDR2 from the germline V gene are SGDLS and YYNGEE. The V and J ends lost 2 bases and 5 bases, in that order; junction bases with no gene match: 6. The CDR3 sequence is 14 residues long. The CDR3 reads CASSVGQGNNEQYF. In DNA, the CDR3 is TGTGCCAGCAGCGTCGGACAGGGTAACAACGAGCAGTACTTC.

In this sample, this clone turned up once. V gene TRBV27 combines with J gene TRBJ2-7; D might be TRBD2 (6 bases). CDR1 and CDR2 (germline): MNHEY, SMNVEV (reference sequence). The CDR3 has 15 amino acids. Trimming removed 2 bases from V and 0 bases from J, with 11 bases in between. The CDR3 DNA sequence: TGTGCCAGCAGTTTAAGCGGAGGGAACTCCTACGAGCAGTACTTC. The encoded protein is CASSLSGGNSYEQYF.

This clone was seen just once. The chain recombines TRBV12-3 or TRBV12-4 with TRBJ2-6; D not certain. V lost 7 bases and J 4 bases, leaving 8 bases between the germline ends. The CDR3 contains 13 residues. The DNA of the CDR3 is TGTGCCAGCACGGGTACCGGGGCCAACGTCCTGACTTTC. Amino acid sequence: CASTGTGANVLTF.

This sequence joins TRBV30 and TRBJ2-7; 11 positions agree with TRBD2. The CDR3 covers 15 residues. Per the germline V gene, CDR1 is GTSNPN and CDR2 is SVGIG (reference sequence). J gave up 7 bases and V 0 bases, and 8 bases lay outside the gene matches. The CDR3 DNA sequence: TGTGCCTGGAGTGTAGGACTAGCGGGCGGCATGGAGCAGTACTTC. This encodes CAWSVGLAGGMEQYF.

The rearrangement links TRBV7-2 to TRBJ2-7; the D gene is possibly TRBD1 (7 bases). This CDR3 region has 15 residues. Trimming took off 4 bases at V and 3 bases at J, with 16 bases between the two ends. CDR1 SGHTA and CDR2 FQGNSA come from the germline V gene. In DNA, the CDR3 is TGTGCCAGCAGCTCGGAGGGACAGAAGCTCTACGAGCAGTACTTC. Residues: CASSSEGQKLYEQYF. Variable domain in full (rest from reference TRBV7-2 and TRBJ2-7): GAGVSQSPSNKVTEKGKDVELRCDPISGHTALYWYRQSLGQGLEFLIYFQGNSAPDKSGLPSDRFSAERTGGSVSTLTIQRTQQEDSAVYLCASSSEGQKLYEQYFGPGTRLTVT.

The chain joins TRBV30 to TRBJ1-5; no clear D. The V end lost 1 base, the J end lost 4 bases, and 11 bases lay between the germline ends. CDR1 GTSNPN and CDR2 SVGIG come from the germline V gene (reference sequence). The CDR3 has 14 amino acids. The CDR3 DNA sequence: TGTGCCTGGAGTGGTTATAGGCGGAATCAGCCCCAGCATTTT. Translating gives CAWSGYRRNQPQHF.

The table lists this clone with a few counts. This chain joins TRBV2 and TRBJ1-4, with D possibly matching TRBD1 (6 bases). Germline loops: CDR1 SNHLY, CDR2 FYNNEI. The CDR3 is made up of 14 amino acids. Trimming stripped 8 bases from V and 8 bases from J, with 18 bases between. In nucleotides, the CDR3 is TGTGCCAGCCGTCCCGGGGGGCCAGGGGAAAAACTGTTTTTT. Its translation is CASRPGGPGEKLFF.

This clone was counted a few times. V usage is TRBV12-3 or TRBV12-4 and J usage is TRBJ2-7; no clear D gene. V was pared by 2 bases and J by 6 bases, with 8 bases between. The length of the CDR3 is 12 residues. DNA of the CDR3: TGTGCCAGCAGTTTATATACAGCCGAGCAGTACTTC. The encoded protein is CASSLYTAEQYF.

V gene TRBV30 combines with J gene TRBJ2-1, with D uncertain. The CDR3 loop spans 15 amino acids. V gave up 3 bases and J gave up 2 bases, with 14 bases separating them. Germline loops: CDR1 GTSNPN, CDR2 SVGIG (reference sequence). The CDR3 loop is CAWSPRTTPYNEQFF. The CDR3, as DNA: TGTGCCTGGAGCCCGCGCACCACTCCCTACAATGAGCAGTTCTTC. Combining the CDR3 with reference TRBV30 and TRBJ2-1 gives the whole variable domain SQTIHQWPATLVQPVGSPLSLECTVEGTSNPNLYWYRQAAGRGLQLLFYSVGIGQISSEVPQNLSASRPQDRQFILSSKKLLLSDSGFYLCAWSPRTTPYNEQFFGPGTRLTVL.

The DNA for the CDR3 is TGTGCCAGCAGCCTGGGGGACAGGGAATACAGGACTGAAGCTTTCTTT. Its protein product is CASSLGDREYRTEAFF. This sequence joins TRBV5-5 and TRBJ1-1; 9 bases line up with TRBD1. Trimming took 4 bases from V and 5 from J; bases not matched to a gene: 12. CDR1 is SGHKS and CDR2 is YYEKEE in the germline V gene (reference sequence). The CDR3 has 16 residues.

There are a few counts of this clone. V usage is TRBV5-5 and J usage is TRBJ1-1; 8 bases fit TRBD1. From germline, CDR1 is SGHKS and CDR2 YYEKEE (reference sequence). CDR3 size: 15 residues. J was trimmed by 11 bases and V by 0 bases; bases with no gene match: 12. CDR3 region: CASSLVFSGGEGAFF. The CDR3 coding sequence is TGTGCCAGCAGCTTGGTTTTTTCAGGGGGCGAGGGGGCTTTCTTT.

This chain links TRBV28 with TRBJ1-3; TRBD1 agrees at 8 bases. Trimming cost V 6 bases and J 5 bases; bases outside gene matches: 9. The CDR3 sequence is 15 residues long. CDR1 is MDHEN, CDR2 SYDVKM, per germline. CDR3 region: CASSPRTGLRNTIYF. CDR3 nucleotides: TGTGCCAGCAGCCCCCGGACAGGGCTGAGAAACACCATATATTTT.

J is TRBJ2-3 and V is TRBV28; TRBD2 aligns across 7 bases. There are 13 residues in the CDR3. Germline lookup yields CDR1 MDHEN and CDR2 SYDVKM. Trimming cost V 5 bases and J 5 bases; bases outside gene matches: 4. CDR3 sequence reads: CASSAGDRDTQYF. The CDR3 coding sequence is TGTGCCAGCAGTGCGGGGGATAGAGATACGCAGTATTTT. The whole variable domain, filled in from reference TRBV28 and TRBJ2-3, reads DVKVTQSSRYLVKRTGEKVFLECVQDMDHENMFWYRQDPGLGLRLIYFSYDVKMKEKGDIPEGYSVSREKKERFSLILESASTNQTSMYLCASSAGDRDTQYFGPGTRLTVL.

The chain links TRBV5-6 to TRBJ1-1; D not certain. The ends were cut back, 0 bases at V and 4 bases at J, with 7 bases in the middle. The CDR3 is 13 residues long. CDR1 and CDR2 from the germline V gene are SGHDT and YYEEEE. The CDR3 region is CASSLGLGTEAFF. The CDR3 DNA follows: TGTGCCAGCAGCTTGGGCCTCGGCACTGAAGCTTTCTTT.

The chain carries TRBV9 and TRBJ1-6; D uncertain. The V end lost 3 bases, the J end lost 0 bases, and 10 bases lay between the germline ends. CDR1 and CDR2 (germline): SGDLS, YYNGEE. The CDR3 sequence is 16 residues long. CDR3 DNA sequence: TGTGCCAGCAGCGCGGATTGGAGCTCCTATAATTCACCCCTCCACTTT. Encoded protein: CASSADWSSYNSPLHF.

The chain has TRBV5-1 and TRBJ2-1; tentative D call: TRBD2 (6 bases). The CDR3 consists of 16 residues. Trimming removed 0 bases from V and 5 bases from J, with 15 bases in between. CDR1 SGHRS and CDR2 YFSETQ come from the germline V gene. The CDR3 DNA follows: TGCGCCAGCAGCTTGGAAACTAGCTTCAGGGACAATGAGCAGTTCTTC. Its protein is CASSLETSFRDNEQFF.

The chain has TRBV27 and TRBJ2-1, with no clear D. In germline, CDR1 is MNHEY, CDR2 SMNVEV (reference sequence). V lost 1 base to trimming and J lost 3 bases, with 7 bases between them. The CDR3 has 14 amino acids. CDR3 protein: CASSLYPGYNEQFF. The CDR3 nucleotides read TGTGCCAGCAGTTTATATCCCGGCTACAATGAGCAGTTCTTC.

The gene calls are TRBV30 and TRBJ1-1, with unresolved D. V was trimmed by 2 bases and J by 0 bases, leaving 10 bases between them. CDR1 and CDR2 (germline): GTSNPN, SVGIG (reference sequence). This CDR3 has 14 amino acids. The CDR3 DNA reads as TGTGCCTGGAGTACGCCAGGTCTGAACACTGAAGCTTTCTTT. It is translated as CAWSTPGLNTEAFF.

J is TRBJ1-1 and V is TRBV4-3, with D hard to call. CDR1 LGHNA and CDR2 YSLEER come from the germline V gene. Trimming removed 0 bases at V and 0 bases at J, with 8 bases between. The CDR3 length is 15 residues. The DNA of the CDR3 is TGCGCCAGCAGCCAAGAGGAGGAATTGAACACTGAAGCTTTCTTT. It specifies CASSQEEELNTEAFF.